The TCR beta chain under discussion was sequenced for a study of T cell repertoires in cytomegalovirus infection. Via MiXCR, TCRdb re-called the reads, giving one row per CDR3 protein. The sample holds about 830,000 distinct CDR3 sequences, over 25% seen once. As regards this clonotype: What it recognizes is unknown. A much larger clone differs from this one at a single base, so this may be a read error.

The CDR3 loop spans 15 amino acids. V was trimmed by 11 bases and J by 0 bases, leaving 18 bases between them. Looked up from germline, CDR1 is SGHAT and CDR2 is FQNNGV. Findings and limits, study-wide: Dominating the ex vivo response were TCR beta clonotypes that were CMV-specific and HLA-C-restricted. Carriers of CMV plus the relevant HLA were identified by cumulative public TCR beta family frequency.

The material sequenced was cultured CD8+ T cells from PBMCs, taken from culture after CMV antigen stimulation. The V and J genes are TRBV11-2 and TRBJ2-3, with D perhaps TRBD2 (5 bases). The TCR comes from a human donor in good health (CMV status not recorded). Some clones in this sample may be carry-over from other donors' samples. DNA of the CDR3: TGTGCCGGTGAGGGATCCTCGACTAGCACAGATACGCAGTATTTT. Translated: CAGEGSSTSTDTQYF.